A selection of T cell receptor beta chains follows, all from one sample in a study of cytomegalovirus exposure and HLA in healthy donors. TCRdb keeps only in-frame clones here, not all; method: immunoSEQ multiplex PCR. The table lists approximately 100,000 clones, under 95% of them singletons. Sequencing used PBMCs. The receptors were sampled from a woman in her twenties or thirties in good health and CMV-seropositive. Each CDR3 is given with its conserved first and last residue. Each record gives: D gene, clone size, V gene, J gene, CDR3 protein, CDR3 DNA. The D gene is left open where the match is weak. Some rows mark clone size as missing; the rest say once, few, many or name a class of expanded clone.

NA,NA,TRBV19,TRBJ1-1,CASSVQVNTEAFF,TGTGCCAGTAGTGTACAGGTGAACACTGAAGCTTTCTTT
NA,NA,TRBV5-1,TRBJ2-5,CASRTGPPPGETQYF,TGCGCCAGCAGAACTGGGCCCCCCCCGGGGGAGACCCAGTACTTC
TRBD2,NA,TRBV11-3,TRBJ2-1,CASSPTTSGTYNEQFF,TGTGCCAGCAGCCCTACTACTAGCGGGACCTACAATGAGCAGTTCTTC
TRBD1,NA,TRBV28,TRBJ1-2,CASSFRTGDGYTF,TGTGCCAGCAGTTTTAGGACAGGGGATGGCTACACCTTC
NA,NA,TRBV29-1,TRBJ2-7,CSVEGGGYEQYF,TGCAGCGTTGAAGGGGGAGGATACGAGCAGTACTTC
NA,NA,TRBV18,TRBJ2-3,CASSPPKGIRTDTQYF,TGTGCCAGCTCACCCCCCAAGGGGATACGGACAGATACGCAGTATTTT
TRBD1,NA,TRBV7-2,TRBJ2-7,CASSAQTGGGYEQYF,TGTGCCAGCAGCGCTCAAACAGGGGGCGGCTACGAGCAGTACTTC
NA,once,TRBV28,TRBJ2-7,CASSLSVTGYEQYF,TGTGCCAGCAGTTTGTCGGTAACGGGCTACGAGCAGTACTTC
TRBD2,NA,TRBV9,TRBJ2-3,CASSVSGRGADTQYF,TGTGCCAGCAGCGTAAGCGGGAGGGGGGCAGATACGCAGTATTTT
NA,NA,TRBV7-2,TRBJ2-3,CASSLWLGDTQYF,TGTGCCAGCAGCTTATGGCTAGGAGATACGCAGTATTTT
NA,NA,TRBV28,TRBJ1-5,CASDMIPGPMPIQPQHF,TGTGCCAGCGATATGATCCCAGGCCCTATGCCAATTCAGCCCCAGCATTTT
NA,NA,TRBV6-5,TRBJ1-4,CASSKTGLNEKLFF,TGTGCCAGCAGTAAGACAGGTCTTAATGAAAAACTGTTTTTT
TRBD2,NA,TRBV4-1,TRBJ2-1,CASSLAGGPVNEQFF,TGCGCCAGCAGCTTAGCGGGAGGGCCGGTGAATGAGCAGTTCTTC
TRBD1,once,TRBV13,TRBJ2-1,CASSLVGTGLDEQFF,TGTGCCAGCAGCTTAGTCGGGACAGGGCTCGATGAGCAGTTCTTC
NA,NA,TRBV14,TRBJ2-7,CASSPSQDEQYF,TGTGCCAGCAGCCCATCCCAGGACGAGCAGTACTTC
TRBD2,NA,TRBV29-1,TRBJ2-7,CSVAGRSSYEQYF,TGCAGCGTTGCCGGGAGGAGCTCCTACGAGCAGTACTTC
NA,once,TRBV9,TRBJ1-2,CASSVQGAGGGYTF,TGTGCCAGCAGCGTACAAGGGGCCGGGGGAGGCTACACCTTC
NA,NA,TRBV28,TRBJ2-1,CATLDLVGNEQFF,TGTGCCACCCTAGATTTAGTAGGCAATGAGCAGTTCTTC
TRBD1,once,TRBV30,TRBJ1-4,CAWNSGGQNEKLFF,TGTGCCTGGAACTCAGGGGGGCAAAATGAAAAACTGTTTTTT
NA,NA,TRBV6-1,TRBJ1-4,CASSARTPATNEKLFF,TGTGCCAGCAGTGCCCGCACTCCTGCAACTAATGAAAAACTGTTTTTT
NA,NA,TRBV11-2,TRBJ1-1,CASSLVGTRRGTEAFF,TGTGCCAGCAGCTTAGTTGGAACCAGGAGAGGGACTGAAGCTTTCTTT
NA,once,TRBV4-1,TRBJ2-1,CASSRFGQGGSPEQFF,TGCGCCAGCAGCCGTTTCGGGCAGGGGGGTAGCCCTGAGCAGTTCTTC
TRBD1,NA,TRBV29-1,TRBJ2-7,CSVLRTGGYEQYF,TGCAGCGTTCTCCGGACAGGGGGGTACGAGCAGTACTTC